This T cell receptor beta chain appears in the sequencing data of a study of Ad26.COV2.S vaccination and SARS-CoV-2 variants. Study-level information: Donor allocation was to the COV1001 Ad26.COV2.S trial arm. Ad26.COV2.S shots went into the muscle once or twice, 56 days apart.

Germline values: CDR1 MDHEN, CDR2 SYDVKM. V shed 6 bases and J shed 8 bases, with 16 bases lying between them. The CDR3 has 13 residues. Treatment of the sample: 15 to 20 received Ad26.COV2.S at low or high dose, single or two shots; 5 received placebo; per-sample allocation not given. Sampling happened 63 days after the first vaccine or placebo injection. The donor's status was that of an adult aged 18-55 years in Boston. SARS-CoV-2 spike from the Wuhan strain was encoded by the vaccine, an Ad26 vector. Data came from immunoSEQ multiplex PCR; TCRdb stores just in-frame clones and leaves some out. The sample records about 400,000 clones, about four fifths being singletons.

The sequence was obtained from a person aged 18-65 years who received the Ad26.COV2.S COVID-19 vaccine or a placebo. The sample here was peripheral blood, taken in a trial of Ad26.COV2.S vaccine versus placebo. The chain has TRBV28 and TRBJ1-1; D is perhaps TRBD1 (5 bases). The CDR3 loop reads CASSLGTYREAFF. Here the CDR3 DNA reads TGTGCCAGCAGCTTGGGGACCTACAGGGAAGCTTTCTTT.